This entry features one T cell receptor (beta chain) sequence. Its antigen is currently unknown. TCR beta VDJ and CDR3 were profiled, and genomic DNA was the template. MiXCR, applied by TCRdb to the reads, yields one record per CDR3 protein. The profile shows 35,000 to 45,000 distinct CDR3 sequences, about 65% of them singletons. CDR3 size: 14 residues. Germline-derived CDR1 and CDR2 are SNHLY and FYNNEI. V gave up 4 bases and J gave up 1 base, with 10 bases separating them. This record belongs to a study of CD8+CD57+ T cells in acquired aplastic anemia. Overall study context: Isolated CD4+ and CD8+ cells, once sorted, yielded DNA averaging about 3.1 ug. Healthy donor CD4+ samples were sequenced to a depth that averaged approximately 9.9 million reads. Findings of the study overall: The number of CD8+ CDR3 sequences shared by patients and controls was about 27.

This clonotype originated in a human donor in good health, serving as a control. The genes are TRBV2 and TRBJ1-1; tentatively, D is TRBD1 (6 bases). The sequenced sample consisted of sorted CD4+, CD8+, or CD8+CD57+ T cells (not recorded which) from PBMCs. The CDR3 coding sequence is TGTGCCAGCAGTGGACAGGCGACGAACACTGAAGCTTTCTTT. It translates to CASSGQATNTEAFF.